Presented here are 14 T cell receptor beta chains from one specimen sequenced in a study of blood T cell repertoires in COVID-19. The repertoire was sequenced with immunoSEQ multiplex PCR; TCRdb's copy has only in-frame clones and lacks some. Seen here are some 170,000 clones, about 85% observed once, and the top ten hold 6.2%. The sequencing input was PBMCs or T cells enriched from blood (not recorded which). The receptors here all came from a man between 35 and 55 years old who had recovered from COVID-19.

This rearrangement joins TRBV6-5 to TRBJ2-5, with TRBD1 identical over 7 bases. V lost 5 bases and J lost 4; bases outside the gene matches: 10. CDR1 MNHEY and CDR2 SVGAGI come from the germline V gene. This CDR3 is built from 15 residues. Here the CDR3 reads CASSKRGPKGETQYF. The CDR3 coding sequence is TGTGCCAGCAGTAAAAGGGGGCCCAAAGGAGAGACCCAGTACTTC.

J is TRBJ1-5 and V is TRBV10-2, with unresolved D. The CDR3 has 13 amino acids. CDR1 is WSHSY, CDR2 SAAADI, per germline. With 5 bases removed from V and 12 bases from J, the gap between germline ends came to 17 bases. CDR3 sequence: CASSSDPVGNQHF. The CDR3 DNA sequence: TGCGCCAGCAGTTCCGACCCTGTCGGGAACCAGCATTTT.

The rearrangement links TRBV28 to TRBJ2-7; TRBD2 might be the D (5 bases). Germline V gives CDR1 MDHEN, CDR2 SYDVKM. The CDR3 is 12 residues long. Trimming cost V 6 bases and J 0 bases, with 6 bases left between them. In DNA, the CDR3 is TGTGCCAGCAGAGCGGACTCCTACGAGCAGTACTTC. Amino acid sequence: CASRADSYEQYF.

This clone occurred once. The CDR3 sequence is CASSQEMGRYGYTF. CDR3 coding DNA: TGCGCCAGCAGCCAAGAAATGGGGAGATATGGCTACACCTTC. This chain uses TRBV4-1 with TRBJ1-2, with D hard to call. CDR1 is MGHRA, CDR2 YSYEKL, per germline. CDR3 size: 14 residues. Deletions cut 0 bases from V and 5 bases from J, with 10 bases between.

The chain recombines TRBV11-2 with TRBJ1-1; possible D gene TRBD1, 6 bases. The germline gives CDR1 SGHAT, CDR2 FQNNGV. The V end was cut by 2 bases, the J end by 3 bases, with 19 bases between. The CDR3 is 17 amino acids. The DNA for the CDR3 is TGTGCCAGCAGCTTATCTCCCTGGGCAGGGGCGGACACTGAAGCTTTCTTT. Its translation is CASSLSPWAGADTEAFF.

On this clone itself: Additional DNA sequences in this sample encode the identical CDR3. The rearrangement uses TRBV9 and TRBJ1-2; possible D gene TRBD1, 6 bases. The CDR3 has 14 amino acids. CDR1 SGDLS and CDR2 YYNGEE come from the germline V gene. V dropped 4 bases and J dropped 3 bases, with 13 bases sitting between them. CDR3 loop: CASSRGGDDYGYTF. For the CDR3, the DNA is TGTGCCAGCAGCCGAGGGGGGGACGACTATGGCTACACCTTC.

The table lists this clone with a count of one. The chain's CDR3 is CASSPTRQGSQFF. The CDR3 nucleotides read TGTGCCAGCTCACCGACTAGGCAGGGCAGTCAGTTCTTC. The V gene is TRBV18, the J gene TRBJ2-1; D may be TRBD2 (6 bases). The germline V gene has CDR1 KGHSH and CDR2 LQKENI. The CDR3 extends over 13 amino acids. V gave up 3 bases and J gave up 13 bases, with 16 bases separating them.

The CDR3 region is CATSISGQVRDTQYF. The DNA of the CDR3 is TGTGCCACCAGCATATCGGGACAGGTCAGAGATACGCAGTATTTT. The chain recombines TRBV15 with TRBJ2-3, with 8 bases matching TRBD1. The CDR3 is 15 amino acids. The junction had 8 bases not matched to a gene; V was cut back by 4 bases and J by 5 bases. Looked up from germline, CDR1 is LNHNV and CDR2 is YYDKDF (reference sequence).

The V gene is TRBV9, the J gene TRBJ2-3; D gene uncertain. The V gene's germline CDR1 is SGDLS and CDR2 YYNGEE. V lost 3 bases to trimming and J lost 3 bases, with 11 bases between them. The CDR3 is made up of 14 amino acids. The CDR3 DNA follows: TGTGCCAGCAGCGGCCGGTCTCGTACAGATACGCAGTATTTT. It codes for CASSGRSRTDTQYF.

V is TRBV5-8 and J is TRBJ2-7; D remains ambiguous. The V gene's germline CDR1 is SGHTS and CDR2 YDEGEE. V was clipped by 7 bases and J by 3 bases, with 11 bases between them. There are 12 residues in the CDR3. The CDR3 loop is CASPPNIYEQYF. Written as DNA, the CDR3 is TGTGCCAGCCCACCCAACATCTACGAGCAGTACTTC.

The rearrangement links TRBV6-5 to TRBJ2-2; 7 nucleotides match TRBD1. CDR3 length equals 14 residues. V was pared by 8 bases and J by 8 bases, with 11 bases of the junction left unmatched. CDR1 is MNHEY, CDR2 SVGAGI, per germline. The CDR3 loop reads CASPQTGQTGELFF. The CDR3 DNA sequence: TGTGCCAGCCCTCAGACAGGGCAAACTGGGGAGCTGTTTTTT.

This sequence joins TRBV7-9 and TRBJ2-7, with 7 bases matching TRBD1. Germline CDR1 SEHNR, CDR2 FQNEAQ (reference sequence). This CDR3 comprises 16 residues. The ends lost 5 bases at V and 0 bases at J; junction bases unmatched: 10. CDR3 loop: CASSPKTGTNSYEQYF. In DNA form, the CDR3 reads TGTGCCAGCAGCCCCAAGACAGGGACCAACTCCTACGAGCAGTACTTC.

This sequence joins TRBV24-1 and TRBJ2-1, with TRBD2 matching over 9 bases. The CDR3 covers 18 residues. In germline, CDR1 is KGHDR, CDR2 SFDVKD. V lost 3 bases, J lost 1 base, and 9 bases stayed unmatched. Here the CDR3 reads CATSDGTSLGRSYNEQFF. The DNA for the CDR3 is TGTGCCACCAGTGATGGGACTAGCTTGGGGCGATCCTACAATGAGCAGTTCTTC.

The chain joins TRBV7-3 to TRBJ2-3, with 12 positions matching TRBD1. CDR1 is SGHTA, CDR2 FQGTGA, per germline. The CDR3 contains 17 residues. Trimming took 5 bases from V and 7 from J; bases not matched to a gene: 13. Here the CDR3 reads CASSPQTGQGAQNTQYF. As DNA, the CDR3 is TGTGCCAGCAGCCCACAGACGGGACAGGGGGCGCAGAATACGCAGTATTTT.